This T cell receptor (beta chain) derives from a study of cytomegalovirus exposure and HLA in healthy donors. With 60 Vbeta and 13 Jbeta primers, the PCR was carried out. Generated by immunoSEQ multiplex PCR, the TCRdb table keeps only in-frame clones and is missing some. This table holds about 160,000 clones, over 70% found once. Findings and limits, study-wide: In a later analysis, most CMV-associated TCR beta chains appeared HLA-restricted.

The germline V gene encodes CDR1 SEHNR and CDR2 FQNEAQ (reference sequence). The CDR3 consists of 12 residues. Trimming stripped 10 bases from V and 3 bases from J, with 10 bases between. A note on this clone: Its antigen is as yet unknown.

The V gene is TRBV7-9, the J gene TRBJ1-5, with a possible D match to TRBD1 (6 bases). The sequence was collected from a woman younger than 35 in good health and CMV-seronegative. The sample comprised PBMCs. The CDR3 protein is CATGDVNQPQHF. The CDR3 nucleotides read TGTGCCACAGGGGATGTCAATCAGCCCCAGCATTTT.